The 10 T cell receptor beta chains below were found in one sample sequenced in a study of OX40 agonist ivuxolimab in advanced cancers. Generated by immunoSEQ multiplex PCR, the TCRdb table keeps only in-frame clones and is missing some. The table lists about 120,000 clones, 80% to 90% of them singletons, with approximately 0.51% in the top ten. The source was CD4+ or CD8+ T cells sorted from blood, collected in a trial of the OX40 agonist ivuxolimab. These receptors were taken from an adult with an advanced solid tumor such as melanoma, head and neck, liver or kidney cancer.

The DNA for the CDR3 is TGTGCCAGCAGTTCACGACAGGGCCTCAATCAGCCCCAGCATTTT. It encodes CASSSRQGLNQPQHF. The rearrangement links TRBV28 to TRBJ1-5; the match to TRBD1 covers 7 bases. V shed 4 bases, J shed 3 bases, and the junction held 6 bases outside the gene matches. The germline gives CDR1 MDHEN, CDR2 SYDVKM. The CDR3 consists of 15 residues.

The V call is TRBV5-1, the J call TRBJ2-2; 8 bases agree with TRBD1. The CDR3 sequence is 17 residues long. CDR1 is SGHRS and CDR2 is YFSETQ in the germline V gene. With V trimmed by 4 bases and J by 4 bases, 12 bases remained unmatched. Written as DNA, the CDR3 is TGCGCCAGCAGCCTTCTACCCCGACAGGGGAGCACCGGGGAGCTGTTTTTT. Translating it yields CASSLLPRQGSTGELFF.

The chain couples TRBV5-1 to TRBJ1-3, with a tentative D call TRBD1 (6 bases). The CDR3 extends over 16 amino acids. Looked up from germline, CDR1 is SGHRS and CDR2 is YFSETQ. Trimming left V 4 bases short and J 0 bases short, with 14 bases between. CDR3 nucleotides: TGCGCCAGCAGCGCTAGGACAGCACACTCTGGAAACACCATATATTTT. As protein: CASSARTAHSGNTIYF.

The V call is TRBV6-5, the J call TRBJ2-7, with a possible D match to TRBD2 (5 bases). Germline loops: CDR1 MNHEY, CDR2 SVGAGI. V was cut by 0 bases and J by 6 bases, with 18 bases left in between. This CDR3 region has 16 residues. The CDR3 is CASSYSRARIPFEQYF. The CDR3 nucleotides read TGTGCCAGCAGTTACTCGAGGGCCCGAATCCCTTTCGAGCAGTACTTC.

This clone was found once. The rearrangement joins TRBV5-6 to TRBJ2-3; TRBD1 might be the D (5 bases). This CDR3 spans 14 amino acids. Germline CDR1 and CDR2: SGHDT and YYEEEE. The V and J ends lost 3 bases and 1 base respectively, with 9 bases between them. CDR3 protein: CASSSQQGTDTQYF. In nucleotides, the CDR3 is TGTGCCAGCAGCTCGCAACAGGGCACAGATACGCAGTATTTT.

This clone was seen only a few times. The chain uses TRBV10-3 and TRBJ2-5; D is possibly TRBD1 (6 bases). With 3 bases removed from V and 6 bases from J, the gap between germline ends came to 14 bases. Germline V CDR1 and CDR2: ENHRY, SYGVKD. This CDR3 is 14 amino acids long. The CDR3 bases are TGTGCCATCAGTGATGAACAGGGAATAAAGACCCAGTACTTC. Amino acids: CAISDEQGIKTQYF.

The chain combines TRBV2 with TRBJ2-3; D perhaps matches TRBD1 (6 bases). V was pared by 4 bases and J by 4 bases, with 9 bases between. Germline V gives CDR1 SNHLY, CDR2 FYNNEI. The CDR3 runs 13 residues. CDR3 loop: CASSVTGSDTQYF. As DNA, the CDR3 is TGTGCCAGCAGTGTAACAGGGTCAGATACGCAGTATTTT.

CDR3 coding DNA: TGTGCCAGCAGGAGGACAGATCTCTCACCCCTCCACTTT. Protein sequence: CASRRTDLSPLHF. This rearrangement joins TRBV6-5 to TRBJ1-6, with a tentative D call TRBD1 (6 bases). Germline CDR1 reads MNHEY; CDR2 reads SVGAGI. The CDR3 contains 13 residues. Trimming pared 6 bases from V and 10 bases from J, leaving 13 bases between.

This clone was counted once. The chain couples TRBV5-6 to TRBJ2-3, with a tentative D call TRBD2 (5 bases). V dropped 6 bases and J dropped 1 base, with 15 bases sitting between them. The CDR3 loop spans 15 amino acids. Germline lookup yields CDR1 SGHDT and CDR2 YYEEEE. The CDR3 sequence is CASTYSGWGTDTQYF. The CDR3 coding sequence is TGTGCCAGCACTTACTCGGGGTGGGGCACAGATACGCAGTATTTT.

The CDR3 coding sequence is TGTGCCAGCAGCTTGGTAACCCCTAGTTCGGCCGAGGGGTACTACGAGCAGTACTTC. Encoded protein: CASSLVTPSSAEGYYEQYF. The genes are TRBV5-6 and TRBJ2-7; D assignment may be TRBD1 or TRBD2 (5 bases each). Germline CDR1 and CDR2: SGHDT and YYEEEE. The CDR3 is made up of 19 amino acids. Trimming took off 0 bases at V and 3 bases at J, with 25 bases between the two ends. The full variable domain, with the rest looked up from reference TRBV5-6 and TRBJ2-7, is DAGVTQSPTHLIKTRGQQVTLRCSPKSGHDTVSWYQQALGQGPQFIFQYYEEEERQRGNFPDRFSGHQFPNYSSELNVNALLLGDSALYLCASSLVTPSSAEGYYEQYFGPGTRLTVT.